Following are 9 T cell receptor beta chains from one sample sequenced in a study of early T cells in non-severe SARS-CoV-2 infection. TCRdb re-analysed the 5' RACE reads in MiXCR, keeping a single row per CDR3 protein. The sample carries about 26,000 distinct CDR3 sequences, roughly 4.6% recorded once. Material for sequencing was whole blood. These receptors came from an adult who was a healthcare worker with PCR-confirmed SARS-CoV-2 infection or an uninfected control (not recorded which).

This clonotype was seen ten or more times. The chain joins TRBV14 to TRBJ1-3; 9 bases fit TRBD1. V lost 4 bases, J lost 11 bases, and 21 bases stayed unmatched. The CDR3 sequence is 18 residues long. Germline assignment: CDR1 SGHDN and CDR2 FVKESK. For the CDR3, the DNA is TGTGCCAGCAGCCCCCCGTTGGGACAGGGCAGGACGAGGCCCGCCATATATTTT. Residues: CASSPPLGQGRTRPAIYF.

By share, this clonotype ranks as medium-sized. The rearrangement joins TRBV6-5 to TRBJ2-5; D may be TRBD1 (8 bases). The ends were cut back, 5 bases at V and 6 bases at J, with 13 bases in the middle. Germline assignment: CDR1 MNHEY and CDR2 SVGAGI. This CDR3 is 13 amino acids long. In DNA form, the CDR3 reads TGTGCCAGCAGTAACAGGGGGGGGAAGACCCAGTACTTC. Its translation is CASSNRGGKTQYF.

The CDR3 DNA reads TGTGCCAGCAGCTCGAGCGGGGGGGCAGTCGATGAGCAGTTCTTC. This encodes CASSSSGGAVDEQFF. The chain uses TRBV9 and TRBJ2-1, with 10 nucleotides matching TRBD2. CDR3 length: 15 amino acids. Germline V gene sequence: CDR1 SGDLS, CDR2 YYNGEE. With 4 bases clipped from V and 8 bases from J, the junction kept 9 bases outside the gene matches.

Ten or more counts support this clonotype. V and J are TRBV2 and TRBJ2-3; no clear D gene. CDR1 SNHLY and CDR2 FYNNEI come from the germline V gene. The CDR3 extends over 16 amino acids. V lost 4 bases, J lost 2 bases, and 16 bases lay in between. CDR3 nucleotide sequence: TGTGCCAGCAGTGCTCGGACCGTTATTATCACAGATACGCAGTATTTT. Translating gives CASSARTVIITDTQYF. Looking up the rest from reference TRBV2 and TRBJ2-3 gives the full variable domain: EPEVTQTPSHQVTQMGQEVILRCVPISNHLYFYWYRQILGQKVEFLVSFYNNEISEKSEIFDDQFSVERPDGSNFTLKIRSTKLEDSAMYFCASSARTVIITDTQYFGPGTRLTVL.

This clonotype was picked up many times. This CDR3 reads CSATSGAKNIQYF. CDR3 nucleotide sequence: TGCAGTGCGACAAGCGGGGCCAAAAACATTCAGTACTTC. This chain joins TRBV20-1 and TRBJ2-4, with D possibly being TRBD2 (6 bases). Between the trimmed V and J ends, which lost 6 bases and 1 base, there was a span of 10 bases. Germline lookup yields CDR1 DFQATT and CDR2 SNEGSKA (reference sequence). The CDR3 contains 13 residues.

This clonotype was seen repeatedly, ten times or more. CDR3 nucleotides: TGTGCCAGCAGTGGTGGCCCTGAAGCTTTCTTT. As protein: CASSGGPEAFF. The rearrangement uses TRBV27 and TRBJ1-1; D is unresolved. Trimming removed 5 bases from V and 6 bases from J, with 7 bases in between. The germline gives CDR1 MNHEY, CDR2 SMNVEV (reference sequence). The CDR3 consists of 11 residues.

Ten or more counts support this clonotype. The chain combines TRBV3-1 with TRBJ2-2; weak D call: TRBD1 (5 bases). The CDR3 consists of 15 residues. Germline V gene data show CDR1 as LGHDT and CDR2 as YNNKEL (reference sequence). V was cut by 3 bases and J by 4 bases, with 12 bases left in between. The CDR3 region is CASSQISGFTGELFF. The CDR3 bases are TGTGCCAGCAGCCAGATTTCAGGGTTCACCGGGGAGCTGTTTTTT.

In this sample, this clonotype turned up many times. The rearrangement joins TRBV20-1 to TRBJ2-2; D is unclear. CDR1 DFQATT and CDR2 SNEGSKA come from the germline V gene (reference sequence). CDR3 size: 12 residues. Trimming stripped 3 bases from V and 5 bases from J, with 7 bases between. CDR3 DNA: TGCAGTGCTAGTCCAGTAACCGGGGAGCTGTTTTTT. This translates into CSASPVTGELFF.

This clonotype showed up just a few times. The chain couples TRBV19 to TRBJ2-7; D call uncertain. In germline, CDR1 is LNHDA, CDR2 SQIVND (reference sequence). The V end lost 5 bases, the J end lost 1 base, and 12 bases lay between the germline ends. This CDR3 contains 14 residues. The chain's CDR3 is CASSAPGESYEQYF. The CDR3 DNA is TGTGCCAGTAGTGCACCCGGAGAGTCCTACGAGCAGTACTTC.